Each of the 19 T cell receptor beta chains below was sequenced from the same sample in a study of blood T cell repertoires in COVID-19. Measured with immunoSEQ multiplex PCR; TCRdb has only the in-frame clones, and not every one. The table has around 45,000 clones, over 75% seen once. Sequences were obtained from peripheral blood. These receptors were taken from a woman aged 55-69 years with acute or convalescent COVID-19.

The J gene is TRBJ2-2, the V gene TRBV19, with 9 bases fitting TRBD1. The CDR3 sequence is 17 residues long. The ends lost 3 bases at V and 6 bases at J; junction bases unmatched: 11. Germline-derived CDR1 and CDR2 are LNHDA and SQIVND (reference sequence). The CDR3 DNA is TGTGCCAGTAGTATTAACGGACAGGGGCCAAGGGCCGGGGAGCTGTTTTTT. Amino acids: CASSINGQGPRAGELFF. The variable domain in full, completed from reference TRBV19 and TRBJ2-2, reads DGGITQSPKYLFRKEGQNVTLSCEQNLNHDAMYWYRQDPGQGLRLIYYSQIVNDFQKGDIAEGYSVSREKKESFPLTVTSAQKNPTAFYLCASSINGQGPRAGELFFGEGSRLTVL.

CDR3 amino acids: CASNPFTQGLGYEQYF. The CDR3 DNA follows: TGTGCCAGCAACCCATTCACCCAGGGGCTTGGCTACGAGCAGTACTTC. This sequence joins TRBV5-6 and TRBJ2-7, with D maybe TRBD1 (6 bases). The CDR3 extends over 16 amino acids. V dropped 6 bases and J dropped 3 bases, with 22 bases sitting between them. CDR1 and CDR2 from the germline V gene are SGHDT and YYEEEE.

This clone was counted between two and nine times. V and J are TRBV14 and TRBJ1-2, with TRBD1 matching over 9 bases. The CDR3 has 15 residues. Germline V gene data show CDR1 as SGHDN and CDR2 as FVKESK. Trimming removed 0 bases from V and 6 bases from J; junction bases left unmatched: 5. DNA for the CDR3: TGTGCCAGCAGCCAAGAACAGGGGGCGATAGATGGCTACACCTTC. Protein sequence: CASSQEQGAIDGYTF.

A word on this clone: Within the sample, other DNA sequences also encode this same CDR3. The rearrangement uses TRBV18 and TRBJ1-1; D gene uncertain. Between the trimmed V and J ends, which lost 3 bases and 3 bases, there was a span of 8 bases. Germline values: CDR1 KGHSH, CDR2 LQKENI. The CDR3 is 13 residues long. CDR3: CASSPTVDTEAFF. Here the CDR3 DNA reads TGTGCCAGCTCACCTACAGTCGACACTGAAGCTTTCTTT.

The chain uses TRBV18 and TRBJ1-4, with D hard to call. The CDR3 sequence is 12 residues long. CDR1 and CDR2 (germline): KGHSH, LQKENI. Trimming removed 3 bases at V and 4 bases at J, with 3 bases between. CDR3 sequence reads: CASSPNNEKLFF. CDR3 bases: TGTGCCAGCTCACCTAATAATGAAAAACTGTTTTTT.

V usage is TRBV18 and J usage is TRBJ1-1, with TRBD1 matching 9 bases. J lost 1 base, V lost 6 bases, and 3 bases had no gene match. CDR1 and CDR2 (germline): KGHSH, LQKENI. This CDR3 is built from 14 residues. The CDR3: CASSPGQGNTEAFF. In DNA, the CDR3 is TGTGCCAGCTCCCCGGGACAGGGGAACACTGAAGCTTTCTTT.

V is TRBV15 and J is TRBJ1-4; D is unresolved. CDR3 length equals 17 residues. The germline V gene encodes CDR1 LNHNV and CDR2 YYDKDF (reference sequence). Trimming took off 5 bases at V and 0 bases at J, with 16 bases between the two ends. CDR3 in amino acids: CATSFNGDSATNEKLFF. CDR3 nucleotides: TGTGCCACCAGCTTTAACGGGGATTCTGCAACTAATGAAAAACTGTTTTTT.

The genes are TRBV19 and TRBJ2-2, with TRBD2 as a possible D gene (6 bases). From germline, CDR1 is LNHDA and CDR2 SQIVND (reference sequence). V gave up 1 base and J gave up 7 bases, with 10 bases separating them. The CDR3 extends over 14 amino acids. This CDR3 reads CASSIGLGVGELFF. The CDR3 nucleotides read TGTGCCAGTAGTATAGGACTAGGAGTCGGGGAGCTGTTTTTT.

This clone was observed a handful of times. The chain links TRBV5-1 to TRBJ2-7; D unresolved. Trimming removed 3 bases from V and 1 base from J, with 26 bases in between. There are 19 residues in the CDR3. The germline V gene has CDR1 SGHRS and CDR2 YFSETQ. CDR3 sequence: CASSSQSRRNVTSSYEQYF. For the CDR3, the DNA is TGCGCCAGCAGCTCCCAGAGCCGCAGGAACGTCACCTCTTCCTACGAGCAGTACTTC.

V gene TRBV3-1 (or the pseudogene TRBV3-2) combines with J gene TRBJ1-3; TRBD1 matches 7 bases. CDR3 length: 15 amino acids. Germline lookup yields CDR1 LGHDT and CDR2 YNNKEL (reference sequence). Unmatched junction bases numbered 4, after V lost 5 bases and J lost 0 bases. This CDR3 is CASSEGQPSGNTIYF. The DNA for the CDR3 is TGTGCCAGCAGCGAGGGACAGCCCTCTGGAAACACCATATATTTT.

The CDR3 sequence is CASSIESGQYNSPLHF. CDR3 coding DNA: TGTGCCAGCTCAATCGAATCAGGACAGTATAATTCACCCCTCCACTTT. The gene calls are TRBV18 and TRBJ1-6; possible D gene TRBD1, 6 bases. The CDR3 is 16 amino acids. V was clipped by 5 bases and J by 4 bases, with 15 bases between them. Germline CDR1 and CDR2: KGHSH and LQKENI.

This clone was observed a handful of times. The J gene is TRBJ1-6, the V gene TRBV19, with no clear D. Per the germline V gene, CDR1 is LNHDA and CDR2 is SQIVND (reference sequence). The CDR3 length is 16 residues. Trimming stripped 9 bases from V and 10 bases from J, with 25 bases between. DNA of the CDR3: TGTGCCAGCCGAAGTAGTCACAGATCTACGGGATCACCCCTCCACTTT. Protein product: CASRSSHRSTGSPLHF. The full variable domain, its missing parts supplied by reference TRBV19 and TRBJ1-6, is DGGITQSPKYLFRKEGQNVTLSCEQNLNHDAMYWYRQDPGQGLRLIYYSQIVNDFQKGDIAEGYSVSREKKESFPLTVTSAQKNPTAFYLCASRSSHRSTGSPLHFGNGTRLTVT.

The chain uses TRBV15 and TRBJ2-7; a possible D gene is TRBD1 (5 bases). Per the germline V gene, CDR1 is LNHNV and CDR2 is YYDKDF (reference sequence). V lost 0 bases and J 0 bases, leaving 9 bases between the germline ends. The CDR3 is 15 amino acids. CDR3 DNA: TGTGCCACCAGCAGAGATCTCGACAGCTCCTACGAGCAGTACTTC. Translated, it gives CATSRDLDSSYEQYF.

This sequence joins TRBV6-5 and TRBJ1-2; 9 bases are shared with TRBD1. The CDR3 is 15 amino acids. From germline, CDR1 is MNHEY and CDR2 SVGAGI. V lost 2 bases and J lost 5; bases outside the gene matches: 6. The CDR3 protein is CASSYKAGTGYGYTF. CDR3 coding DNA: TGTGCCAGCAGTTACAAGGCCGGGACAGGGTATGGCTACACCTTC.

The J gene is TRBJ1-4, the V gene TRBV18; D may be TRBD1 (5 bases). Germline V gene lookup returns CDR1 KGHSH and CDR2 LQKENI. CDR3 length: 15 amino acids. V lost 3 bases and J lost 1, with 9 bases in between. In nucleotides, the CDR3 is TGTGCCAGCTCACCTAGACAGTTAACTAATGAAAAACTGTTTTTT. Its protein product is CASSPRQLTNEKLFF. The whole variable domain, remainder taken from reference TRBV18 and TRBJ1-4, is NAGVMQNPRHLVRRRGQEARLRCSPMKGHSHVYWYRQLPEEGLKFMVYLQKENIIDESGMPKERFSAEFPKEGPSILRIQQVVRGDSAAYFCASSPRQLTNEKLFFGSGTQLSVL.

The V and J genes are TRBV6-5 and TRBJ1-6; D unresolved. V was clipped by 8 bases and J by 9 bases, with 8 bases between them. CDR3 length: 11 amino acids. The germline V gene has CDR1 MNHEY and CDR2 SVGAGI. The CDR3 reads CASRSFSPLHF. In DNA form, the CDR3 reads TGTGCCAGCCGTAGTTTTTCACCCCTCCACTTT.

The CDR3 coding sequence is TGTGCCAGCAGCCACAGCGGGGAGTGGTTCTTC. Translated: CASSHSGEWFF. The rearrangement uses TRBV3-1 (or the pseudogene TRBV3-2) and TRBJ2-1; 7 positions agree with TRBD2. The CDR3 spans 11 residues. CDR1 is LGHDT and CDR2 is YNNKEL in the germline V gene (reference sequence). Losses at the gene ends were 3 bases for V and 15 bases for J; bases not matched to a gene: 5.

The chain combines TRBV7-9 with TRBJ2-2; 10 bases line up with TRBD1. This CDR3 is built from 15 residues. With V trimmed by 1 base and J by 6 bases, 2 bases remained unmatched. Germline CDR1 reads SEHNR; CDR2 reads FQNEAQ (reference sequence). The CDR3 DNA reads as TGTGCCAGCAGCTTAGGTGACAGGGGGCCCGGGGAGCTGTTTTTT. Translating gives CASSLGDRGPGELFF.

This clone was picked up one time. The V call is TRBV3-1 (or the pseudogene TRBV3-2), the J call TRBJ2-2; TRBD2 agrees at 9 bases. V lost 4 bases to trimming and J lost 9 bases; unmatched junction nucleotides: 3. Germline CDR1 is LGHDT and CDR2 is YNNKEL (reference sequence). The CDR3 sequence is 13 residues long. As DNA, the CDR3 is TGTGCCAGCAGCCTTAGCGGGGGTCGGGAGCTGTTTTTT. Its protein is CASSLSGGRELFF.